This T cell receptor beta chain was observed in a study of blood T cell repertoires in COVID-19. Method: immunoSEQ multiplex PCR; TCRdb's copy keeps in-frame clones and lacks some. The data contain about 360,000 clones, about 87% of them singletons. Membership in each cohort depended on participant-reported clinical history. The CDR3 loop spans 16 amino acids. V was pared by 4 bases and J by 0 bases, with 8 bases of the junction left unmatched. From germline, CDR1 is SGHNT and CDR2 YYREEE (reference sequence). The V call is TRBV5-4, the J call TRBJ1-1; 8 bases fit TRBD1. The sample was PBMCs or T cells enriched from blood (not recorded which). This TCR was recovered from a man in his thirties or forties who had recovered from COVID-19. Here the CDR3 DNA reads TGTGCCAGCAGCAAAATCCCCAGGGGGCTGAACACTGAAGCTTTCTTT. It codes for CASSKIPRGLNTEAFF. Combining the CDR3 with reference TRBV5-4 and TRBJ1-1 gives the whole variable domain ETGVTQSPTHLIKTRGQQVTLRCSSQSGHNTVSWYQQALGQGPQFIFQYYREEENGRGNFPPRFSGLQFPNYSSELNVNALELDDSALYLCASSKIPRGLNTEAFFGQGTRLTVV.